Below are 27 T cell receptor beta chains sequenced from a single sample in a study of human T cells and chemical hapten exposure. Time point defined: patch test 2, 6 weeks after DPC sensitization. Treatment in this sample: therapeutic diphenylcyclopropenone sensitization with weekly scalp DPC. TCRdb re-called the RACE reads with MiXCR, one entry per CDR3 protein. The sample lists more than 75,000 distinct CDR3 sequences; roughly a tenth were seen once. Sequencing used whole blood, obtained in connection with sensitization to the hapten diphenylcyclopropenone (DPC). The receptors come from a woman aged 40 to 55 with alopecia areata. Some clones in this sample may be carry-over from other donors' samples.

This chain's CDR3 is CASTPGREQFF. DNA for the CDR3: TGTGCCAGCACCCCTGGGCGGGAGCAGTTCTTC. The rearrangement joins TRBV28 to TRBJ2-1; D not resolved. Trimming shortened V by 7 bases and J by 10 bases, and 11 bases separated the two germline ends. CDR3 size: 11 residues. Per the germline V gene, CDR1 is MDHEN and CDR2 is SYDVKM.

This clonotype has ten or more counts. The rearrangement links TRBV12-3 or TRBV12-4 to TRBJ1-6; no firm D call. The V gene lost 3 bases and the J gene lost 8 bases, with 5 bases spanning the gap. The CDR3 runs 12 residues. The CDR3 loop reads CASSFSHSPLHF. CDR3 DNA sequence: TGTGCCAGCAGTTTCTCCCATTCACCCCTCCACTTT.

The chain is built from TRBV7-3 and TRBJ2-3; 10 bases map to TRBD2. The CDR3 loop spans 15 amino acids. V gave up 5 bases and J gave up 5 bases; unmatched junction bases: 7. CDR1 and CDR2 from the germline V gene are SGHTA and FQGTGA. The CDR3 nucleotides are TGTGCCAGCAGCCCTAGCGGGAGTATTCAAGATACGCAGTATTTT. Translating gives CASSPSGSIQDTQYF.

This chain joins TRBV7-2 and TRBJ2-1; 7 positions agree with TRBD2. CDR1 is SGHTA and CDR2 is FQGNSA in the germline V gene. Trimming cost V 2 bases and J 0 bases; bases outside gene matches: 7. This CDR3 is 17 amino acids long. CDR3 protein: CASSLTSVTSSYNEQFF. Written as DNA, the CDR3 is TGTGCCAGCAGCTTAACTAGCGTGACGAGCTCCTACAATGAGCAGTTCTTC.

In this sample, this clonotype turned up many times. The CDR3 region has the DNA TGTGCCAGCGCCCTGGGGTCGAAGCAGTTCTTC. This sequence encodes CASALGSKQFF. The chain uses TRBV7-6 and TRBJ2-1; D gene uncertain. This CDR3 is 11 amino acids long. V was trimmed by 8 bases and J by 11 bases, leaving 13 bases between them. CDR1 is SGHVS, CDR2 FNYEAQ, per germline.

This clonotype was counted between two and nine times. This chain connects TRBV7-2 to TRBJ2-5; 13 nucleotides line up with TRBD2. The CDR3 runs to 16 residues. The junction had 1 base not matched to a gene; V was cut back by 2 bases and J by 1 base. The V gene's germline CDR1 is SGHTA and CDR2 FQGNSA. The CDR3 loop is CASSLTSGRVQETQYF. CDR3 coding DNA: TGTGCCAGCAGCTTAACTAGCGGGAGGGTCCAAGAGACCCAGTACTTC.

The sample holds many counts of this clonotype. The chain has TRBV5-1 and TRBJ2-7; 7 positions match TRBD1. CDR1 is SGHRS and CDR2 is YFSETQ in the germline V gene. The CDR3 has 14 amino acids. V shed 4 bases, J shed 5 bases, and the junction held 9 bases outside the gene matches. CDR3 sequence (DNA): TGCGCCAGCAGCGGGGGACAGTCGGTCCACGAGCAGTACTTC. It specifies CASSGGQSVHEQYF.

This clonotype was detected a few times. J is TRBJ1-3 and V is TRBV6-1; the D gene is possibly TRBD1 (5 bases). This CDR3 is built from 13 residues. The V and J ends lost 1 base and 4 bases respectively, with 5 bases between them. CDR1 is MNHNS and CDR2 is SASEGT in the germline V gene. The chain's CDR3 is CASSEEGGNTIYF. The CDR3 DNA reads as TGTGCCAGCAGTGAAGAGGGGGGAAACACCATATATTTT.

This clonotype appeared many times. The V gene is TRBV4-2, the J gene TRBJ1-5; 9 bases are shared with TRBD1. CDR3 size: 16 residues. Unmatched junction bases numbered 5, after V lost 0 bases and J lost 5 bases. The germline gives CDR1 LGHNA, CDR2 YNFKEQ. CDR3 sequence: CASSQDQGQGYQPQHF. CDR3 bases: TGTGCCAGCAGCCAAGATCAGGGACAGGGTTATCAGCCCCAGCATTTT.

This chain connects TRBV28 to TRBJ2-7, with 8 bases fitting TRBD1. V gave up 8 bases and J gave up 0 bases; unmatched junction bases: 3. CDR1 is MDHEN and CDR2 is SYDVKM in the germline V gene. This CDR3 has 13 amino acids. The chain's CDR3 is CASSGGDSYEQYF. DNA of the CDR3: TGTGCCAGCTCAGGGGGCGACTCCTACGAGCAGTACTTC. The entire variable domain, with the rest obtained from reference TRBV28 and TRBJ2-7, is as follows: DVKVTQSSRYLVKRTGEKVFLECVQDMDHENMFWYRQDPGLGLRLIYFSYDVKMKEKGDIPEGYSVSREKKERFSLILESASTNQTSMYLCASSGGDSYEQYFGPGTRLTVT.

This chain connects TRBV18 to TRBJ1-4, with D perhaps matching TRBD1 (6 bases). Looked up from germline, CDR1 is KGHSH and CDR2 is LQKENI. Trimming took off 3 bases at V and 6 bases at J, with 17 bases between the two ends. The CDR3 has 16 residues. The CDR3 nucleotides read TGTGCCAGCTCACCCATCGGGGGGGCATTGGATGAAAAACTGTTTTTT. This encodes CASSPIGGALDEKLFF.

The chain carries TRBV28 and TRBJ2-7; a weak D match, TRBD2 (5 bases). CDR1 and CDR2 (germline): MDHEN, SYDVKM. CDR3 length: 12 residues. V shed 11 bases and J shed 6 bases, with 17 bases lying between them. The CDR3, as DNA: TGTGCCGCCCGGAAGGGAGACGGCGAGCAGTACTTC. This sequence encodes CAARKGDGEQYF.

This clonotype was seen a few times. The genes are TRBV29-1 and TRBJ2-7; 8 nucleotides line up with TRBD1. Per the germline V gene, CDR1 is SQVTM and CDR2 is ANQGSEA. V was clipped by 6 bases and J by 6 bases; unmatched bases: 10. The CDR3 length is 13 residues. This CDR3 is CSVGQQGVSEQYF. DNA of the CDR3: TGCAGCGTGGGCCAACAGGGGGTGAGCGAGCAGTACTTC.

This clonotype was observed many times. V usage is TRBV6-5 and J usage is TRBJ2-3; D is possibly TRBD2 (5 bases). The V end was cut by 0 bases, the J end by 1 base, with 5 bases between. This CDR3 has 14 amino acids. CDR1 and CDR2 from the germline V gene are MNHEY and SVGAGI. The CDR3 nucleotides are TGTGCCAGCAGTTACTCGAGGGGCACAGATACGCAGTATTTT. This sequence encodes CASSYSRGTDTQYF.

There are many counts of this clonotype. The gene calls are TRBV28 and TRBJ2-7; perhaps D is TRBD1 or TRBD2 (5 bases each). The germline CDR1 and CDR2 sequences are MDHEN and SYDVKM. CDR3 length: 16 amino acids. V was pared by 4 bases and J by 4 bases, with 20 bases between. This CDR3 reads CASSSLSGPGWYEQYF. The CDR3 region has the DNA TGTGCCAGCAGTTCCCTTTCGGGACCCGGTTGGTACGAGCAGTACTTC.

This clonotype showed up just a few times. This chain links TRBV20-1 with TRBJ2-3, with D perhaps given as TRBD1 or TRBD2 (5 bases each). V was clipped by 3 bases and J by 6 bases, with 22 bases between them. Germline CDR1 DFQATT, CDR2 SNEGSKA (reference sequence). CDR3 length: 16 amino acids. DNA for the CDR3: TGCAGTGCTAGTTCTCCAGGGACGACACTTTGGGATACGCAGTATTTT. This encodes CSASSPGTTLWDTQYF.

There are many counts of this clonotype. The V and J genes are TRBV6-2 or TRBV6-3 and TRBJ2-1; TRBD2 might be the D (6 bases). The CDR3 length is 13 residues. V was shortened by 7 bases and J by 3 bases, with 10 bases between the two germline ends. Germline CDR1 is MNHEY and CDR2 is SVGEGT. The CDR3 DNA is TGTGCCAGCAACCTGGACTACTACAATGAGCAGTTCTTC. As protein: CASNLDYYNEQFF.

The sample holds many counts of this clonotype. V is TRBV3-1 and J is TRBJ2-1; 7 bases align to TRBD2. The CDR3 has 18 amino acids. After removal of 3 bases from V and 2 bases from J, the junction contained 13 bases not matched to a gene. Germline V gives CDR1 LGHDT, CDR2 YNNKEL (reference sequence). The CDR3 spells CASSQPPGGSLAYNEQFF. In DNA form, the CDR3 reads TGTGCCAGCAGCCAGCCTCCGGGCGGGAGCCTCGCCTACAATGAGCAGTTCTTC.

Many counts were recorded for this clonotype. This chain connects TRBV28 to TRBJ1-2; the D is unclear. This CDR3 spans 14 amino acids. Germline loops: CDR1 MDHEN, CDR2 SYDVKM. Trimming left V 6 bases short and J 0 bases short, with 11 bases between. This CDR3 reads CASRRTGTNYGYTF. As DNA, the CDR3 is TGTGCCAGCAGGCGAACCGGGACTAACTATGGCTACACCTTC.

In this sample, this clonotype turned up many times. This sequence joins TRBV6-1 and TRBJ2-1; perhaps TRBD2 as D (5 bases). V was cut by 4 bases and J by 0 bases, with 16 bases left in between. Germline loops: CDR1 MNHNS, CDR2 SASEGT. The CDR3 covers 17 residues. The CDR3: CASSGWGERSSYNEQFF. In nucleotides, the CDR3 is TGTGCCAGCAGTGGATGGGGAGAGCGGAGCTCCTACAATGAGCAGTTCTTC.

In its sample, this clonotype was seen many times. The rearrangement links TRBV10-3 to TRBJ2-7, with TRBD1 identical over 8 bases. Germline V lookup: CDR1 ENHRY, CDR2 SYGVKD. Trimming cost V 5 bases and J 4 bases; bases outside gene matches: 7. The length of the CDR3 is 14 residues. The CDR3 nucleotides are TGTGCCATCAGTACGGACAGGGCGTTATACGAGCAGTACTTC. This gives the protein CAISTDRALYEQYF.

The table lists this clonotype with many counts. V and J are TRBV6-6 and TRBJ2-7; 10 nucleotides align to TRBD1. The CDR3 sequence is 15 residues long. Per the germline V gene, CDR1 is MNHNY and CDR2 is SVGAGI (reference sequence). J gave up 5 bases and V 2 bases, and 6 bases lay outside the gene matches. DNA for the CDR3: TGTGCCAGCAGTTACCGGGGACAGGGGACGGACGAGCAGTACTTC. It yields the protein CASSYRGQGTDEQYF.

CDR3 bases: TGTGCCAGCAGTGAGGAGGGACCACCCGCCAAAAACATTCAGTACTTC. It encodes CASSEEGPPAKNIQYF. The chain links TRBV28 to TRBJ2-4, with D possibly matching TRBD2 (6 bases). This CDR3 is built from 16 residues. The germline CDR1 and CDR2 sequences are MDHEN and SYDVKM. Trimming stripped 5 bases from V and 1 base from J, with 15 bases between.

There are many counts of this clonotype. The J gene is TRBJ1-1, the V gene TRBV20-1, with D possibly matching TRBD1 (5 bases). V was pared by 6 bases and J by 3 bases, with 14 bases between. The CDR3 has 13 residues. CDR1 is DFQATT and CDR2 is SNEGSKA in the germline V gene (reference sequence). CDR3 coding DNA: TGCAGTGCCAGGGCGGGAGGCGACACTGAAGCTTTCTTT. This encodes CSARAGGDTEAFF.

This clonotype was recorded at least ten times. V usage is TRBV3-1 and J usage is TRBJ2-5; tentatively, D is TRBD1 (5 bases). The CDR3 contains 14 residues. Germline values: CDR1 LGHDT, CDR2 YNNKEL (reference sequence). V was clipped by 4 bases and J by 8 bases, with 17 bases between them. CDR3 bases: TGTGCCAGCAGCCCCCAGGACATCGTGGACACCCAGTACTTC. Translating gives CASSPQDIVDTQYF.

This clonotype was seen many times. J is TRBJ2-3 and V is TRBV7-8, with TRBD2 matching 7 bases. In germline, CDR1 is SGHVS, CDR2 FQNEAQ. After removal of 6 bases from V and 2 bases from J, the junction contained 11 bases not matched to a gene. The CDR3 is made up of 16 amino acids. The CDR3 nucleotides are TGTGCCAGCAGGCCAGCCGCCCTAGCGGCCACAGATACGCAGTATTTT. It translates to CASRPAALAATDTQYF.

The J gene is TRBJ2-5, the V gene TRBV2; D call uncertain. This CDR3 is built from 12 residues. Germline CDR1 SNHLY, CDR2 FYNNEI. Trimming stripped 7 bases from V and 7 bases from J, with 13 bases between. In nucleotides, the CDR3 is TGTGCCAGCATCACCGACCAGTGGACCCAGTACTTC. As protein: CASITDQWTQYF.